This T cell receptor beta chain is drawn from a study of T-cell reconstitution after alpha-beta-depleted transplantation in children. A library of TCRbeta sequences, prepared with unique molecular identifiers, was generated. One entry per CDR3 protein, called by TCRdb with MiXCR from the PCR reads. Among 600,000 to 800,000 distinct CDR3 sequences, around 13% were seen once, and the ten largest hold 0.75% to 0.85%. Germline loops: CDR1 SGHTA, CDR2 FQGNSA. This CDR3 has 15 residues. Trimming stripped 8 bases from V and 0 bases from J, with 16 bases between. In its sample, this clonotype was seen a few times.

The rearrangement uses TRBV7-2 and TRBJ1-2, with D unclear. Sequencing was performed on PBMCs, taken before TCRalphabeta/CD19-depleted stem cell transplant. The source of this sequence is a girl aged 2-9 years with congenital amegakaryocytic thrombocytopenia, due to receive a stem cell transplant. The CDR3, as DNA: TGTGCCAGCCGGGCCCTTAGGACCGCTAACTATGGCTACACCTTC. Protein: CASRALRTANYGYTF.